This entry is about one T cell receptor (beta chain). TCRdb's copy holds only in-frame clones and misses some; the assay was immunoSEQ multiplex PCR. In the table there are tens of thousands of clones, about four fifths of which are singletons. This CDR3 is built from 16 residues. CDR1 is SGHTA, CDR2 FQGTGA, per germline. J lost 7 bases, V lost 0 bases, and 8 bases had no gene match. The entry originates in a study of blood T cell repertoires in COVID-19. This sequence was found in a woman in her 70s with acute or convalescent COVID-19. Sequencing was carried out using peripheral blood. V and J are TRBV7-3 and TRBJ2-1, with 8 nucleotides matching TRBD1. CDR3 protein: CASSLTMGTGLNEQFF. In DNA form, the CDR3 reads TGTGCCAGCAGCTTAACGATGGGGACAGGATTAAATGAGCAGTTCTTC.